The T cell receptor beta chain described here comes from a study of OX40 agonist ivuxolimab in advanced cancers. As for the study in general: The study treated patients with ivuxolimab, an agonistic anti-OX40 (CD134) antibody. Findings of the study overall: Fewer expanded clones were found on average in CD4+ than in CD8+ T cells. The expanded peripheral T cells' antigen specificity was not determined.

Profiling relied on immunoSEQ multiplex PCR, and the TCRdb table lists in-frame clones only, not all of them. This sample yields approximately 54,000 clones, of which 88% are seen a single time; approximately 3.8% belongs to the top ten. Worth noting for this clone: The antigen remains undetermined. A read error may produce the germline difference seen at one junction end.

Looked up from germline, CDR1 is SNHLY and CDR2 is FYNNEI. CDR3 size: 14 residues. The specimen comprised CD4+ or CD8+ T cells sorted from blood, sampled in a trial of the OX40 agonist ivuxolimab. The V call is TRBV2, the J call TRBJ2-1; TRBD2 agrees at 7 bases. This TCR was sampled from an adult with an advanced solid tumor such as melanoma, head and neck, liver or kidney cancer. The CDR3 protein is CGSVRDWGGNEQFF. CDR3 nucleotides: TGTGGCAGCGTCAGGGATTGGGGGGGGAATGAGCAGTTCTTC.